Presented here are 11 T cell receptor beta chains from one specimen sequenced in a study of blood T cells in healthy people across ages. Sample-barcoded 5' priming and a J-beta primer mix drove a second PCR of roughly 6 to 12 cycles. TCRdb processed the 5' RACE reads anew with MiXCR; each CDR3 protein has one entry. This sample has approximately 1,000,000 distinct CDR3 sequences; more than 30% occur once, and the top ten carry less than 15%. Sequencing used blood. These receptors were obtained from a man aged 18 to 29 in good health.

The chain has TRBV6-1 and TRBJ2-5; the D gene could be TRBD1 or TRBD2 (5 bases each). V gave up 5 bases and J gave up 2 bases, with 15 bases separating them. The CDR3 loop spans 15 amino acids. Germline-derived CDR1 and CDR2 are MNHNS and SASEGT. CDR3 sequence (DNA): TGTGCCAGCAGTCCCCCCCGGGGCGAACAAGAGACCCAGTACTTC. Its protein is CASSPPRGEQETQYF.

This clonotype has a single count. A much larger clone sits a single nucleotide away, making a read error possible. The V call is TRBV4-3, the J call TRBJ2-1; no reliable D call. The germline CDR1 and CDR2 sequences are LGHNA and YSLEER. The CDR3 is 17 amino acids. The V end was cut by 4 bases, the J end by 3 bases, with 19 bases between. The CDR3 loop is CASSRDGLGPSYNEQFF. CDR3 coding DNA: TGCGCCAGCAGCCGAGATGGTTTAGGACCAAGCTACAATGAGCAGTTCTTC.

This clonotype was counted between two and nine times. The chain uses TRBV12-3 or TRBV12-4 and TRBJ2-3; TRBD2 matches 9 bases. The junction had 5 bases not matched to a gene; V was cut back by 3 bases and J by 4 bases. This CDR3 contains 15 residues. The CDR3: CASSFSSGDADTQYF. The CDR3 bases are TGTGCCAGCAGTTTCTCTAGCGGGGATGCAGATACGCAGTATTTT.

Details on this clonotype: A single base separates this from a much larger clone, so it may be a read error. The V gene is TRBV9, the J gene TRBJ1-1, with TRBD1 matching 8 bases. The V gene's germline CDR1 is SGDLS and CDR2 YYNGEE. There are 13 residues in the CDR3. The CDR3 DNA reads as TGTGTCAGCAGCGGACAGGGGAACACTGAAGCTTTCTTT. Its translation is CVSSGQGNTEAFF. Full variable domain (rest looked up from reference TRBV9 and TRBJ1-1): DSGVTQTPKHLITATGQRVTLRCSPRSGDLSVYWYQQSLDQGLQFLIQYYNGEERAKGNILERFSAQQFPDLHSELNLSSLELGDSALYFCVSSGQGNTEAFFGQGTRLTVV.

There are a few counts of this clonotype. The chain employs TRBV3-1 and TRBJ2-7; 7 bases match TRBD2. Per germline, CDR1 LGHDT and CDR2 YNNKEL (reference sequence). The CDR3 contains 13 residues. V gave up 7 bases and J gave up 3 bases; unmatched junction bases: 6. CDR3 sequence: CASTPGLHYEQYF. CDR3 sequence (DNA): TGTGCCAGCACCCCGGGACTACACTACGAGCAGTACTTC.

This clonotype was counted only a few times. V gene TRBV25-1 combines with J gene TRBJ1-5; D is uncertain. CDR3 length: 14 residues. Germline CDR1 MGHDK, CDR2 SYGVNS. V gave up 0 bases and J gave up 4 bases, with 7 bases separating them. CDR3 nucleotides: TGTGCCAGCAGTGAATATGCCAGGAATCAGCCCCAGCATTTT. It is translated as CASSEYARNQPQHF.

This clonotype was detected only a few times. The V and J genes are TRBV3-1 and TRBJ2-7; D call uncertain. The CDR3 is 15 residues long. V dropped 1 base and J dropped 2 bases, with 12 bases sitting between them. Germline CDR1 reads LGHDT; CDR2 reads YNNKEL (reference sequence). The CDR3 reads CASSQVSDHPYEQYF. DNA for the CDR3: TGTGCCAGCAGCCAAGTGTCGGACCACCCCTACGAGCAGTACTTC.

The chain combines TRBV20-1 with TRBJ2-7; TRBD2 matches 10 bases. The DNA matches TRBJ2-4 better at its end, which makes the J call doubtful. CDR3 size: 15 residues. Germline V gene data show CDR1 as DFQATT and CDR2 as SNEGSKA (reference sequence). CDR3 protein: CSASPIAGGWNIQYF. CDR3 sequence (DNA): TGCAGTGCTAGTCCGATAGCGGGGGGATGGAACATTCAGTACTTC.

The rearrangement joins TRBV10-3 to TRBJ2-3; D may correspond to TRBD1 or TRBD2 (5 bases each). This CDR3 comprises 12 residues. Germline V gives CDR1 ENHRY, CDR2 SYGVKD. V was cut by 7 bases and J by 11 bases, with 16 bases left in between. The CDR3 nucleotides read TGTGCCATCACCGGGGACGGGGATCAGCAGTATTTT. Amino acids: CAITGDGDQQYF.

This clonotype showed up just a few times. V is TRBV4-2 and J is TRBJ2-5, with TRBD2 matching 7 bases. The CDR3 covers 17 residues. Germline CDR1 reads LGHNA; CDR2 reads YNFKEQ. The V segment lost 4 bases and the J segment 4 bases; nucleotides outside the gene matches: 15. CDR3: CASSPRGVGGFGETQYF. Here the CDR3 DNA reads TGTGCCAGCAGCCCCCGGGGCGTGGGGGGGTTTGGAGAGACCCAGTACTTC.

This clonotype was recorded a few times. The chain recombines TRBV10-3 with TRBJ1-1, with 8 bases aligning to TRBD1. Germline-derived CDR1 and CDR2 are ENHRY and SYGVKD. The CDR3 covers 12 residues. Losses at the gene ends were 6 bases for V and 7 bases for J; bases not matched to a gene: 4. In DNA form, the CDR3 reads TGTGCCATCAGCAACGGACAGGGTGAAGCTTTCTTT. This sequence encodes CAISNGQGEAFF.